Each of the 23 T cell receptor beta chains below was sequenced from the same sample in a study of T cell repertoires in cytomegalovirus infection. TCRdb passed the reads through MiXCR, listing each CDR3 protein once. The sample includes 250,000 or so distinct CDR3 sequences, about 12% seen only once; the top ten take 1.5% to 2%. The sequenced material came from PBMCs. These receptors originate from a human donor in good health (CMV status not recorded). Some clones in this sample may be carry-over from other donors' samples.

This clonotype was seen more than once but under ten times. V gene TRBV6-1 combines with J gene TRBJ2-3; no clear D. With 0 bases removed from V and 5 bases from J, the gap between germline ends came to 0 bases. The CDR3 runs 11 residues. Per the germline V gene, CDR1 is MNHNS and CDR2 is SASEGT. The CDR3 sequence is CASSEADTQYF. Here the CDR3 DNA reads TGTGCCAGCAGTGAAGCAGATACGCAGTATTTT.

The table lists this clonotype with many counts. The chain combines TRBV7-2 with TRBJ2-3, with TRBD2 matching 13 bases. This CDR3 comprises 16 residues. The junction had 5 bases not matched to a gene; V was cut back by 4 bases and J by 4 bases. The germline V gene encodes CDR1 SGHTA and CDR2 FQGNSA. Here the CDR3 DNA reads TGTGCCAGCAGCTCTTGGACTAGCGGGGGCGCAGATACGCAGTATTTT. Its translation: CASSSWTSGGADTQYF.

With regard to this clonotype: This may be a read error: a much more frequent sequence differs by one nucleotide. The genes are TRBV6-5 and TRBJ2-7; D uncertain. The CDR3 loop spans 12 amino acids. CDR1 is MNHEY and CDR2 is SVGAGI in the germline V gene. V was clipped by 4 bases and J by 5 bases, with 9 bases between them. CDR3 region: CASSSPGNEQYV. CDR3 DNA sequence: TGTGCCAGCAGTTCCCCTGGAAACGAGCAGTACGTC.

This clonotype came up many times. The gene calls are TRBV7-2 and TRBJ2-1; 13 bases fit TRBD2. The CDR3 runs 19 residues. From germline, CDR1 is SGHTA and CDR2 FQGNSA. J was trimmed by 0 bases and V by 5 bases; bases with no gene match: 10. CDR3 coding DNA: TGTGCCAGCAGCCAAGTGGGCGGACTAGCGGGGGCCTCCTACAATGAGCAGTTCTTC. Protein product: CASSQVGGLAGASYNEQFF.

This clonotype was counted at least ten times. The V call is TRBV7-2, the J call TRBJ1-1; possible D gene TRBD1, 6 bases. The CDR3 is made up of 16 amino acids. Germline assignment: CDR1 SGHTA and CDR2 FQGNSA. V was clipped by 1 base and J by 7 bases, with 19 bases between them. The DNA for the CDR3 is TGTGCCAGCAGCTTAGAACGGGGGCAGGGAAGAAATGAAGCTTTCTTT. Translated: CASSLERGQGRNEAFF.

This clonotype was observed many times. The chain joins TRBV19 to TRBJ1-6; D is perhaps TRBD1 (6 bases). V was cut by 3 bases and J by 7 bases, with 7 bases left in between. Germline V gene data show CDR1 as LNHDA and CDR2 as SQIVND (reference sequence). The CDR3 is 13 amino acids. The CDR3 DNA reads TGTGCCAGTAGTATTGACAGGAATTCACCCCTCCACTTT. Its translation is CASSIDRNSPLHF.

Ten or more counts support this clonotype. The chain has TRBV7-3 and TRBJ2-3; D not certain. This CDR3 spans 13 amino acids. Trimming removed 5 bases at V and 2 bases at J, with 8 bases between. Germline V CDR1 and CDR2: SGHTA, FQGTGA. CDR3 in amino acids: CASSPINTDTQYF. CDR3 DNA sequence: TGTGCCAGCAGCCCGATAAACACAGATACGCAGTATTTT.

This chain connects TRBV2 to TRBJ2-7; D is possibly TRBD2 (6 bases). Trimming removed 7 bases at V and 6 bases at J, with 16 bases between. CDR1 and CDR2 (germline): SNHLY, FYNNEI. The CDR3 contains 13 residues. Written as DNA, the CDR3 is TGTGCCAGCAACCAGGGAGGTATAGGCGAGCAGTACTTC. This sequence encodes CASNQGGIGEQYF.

The chain carries TRBV2 and TRBJ2-7; D possibly corresponds to TRBD2 (5 bases). This CDR3 contains 12 residues. Per germline, CDR1 SNHLY and CDR2 FYNNEI. The V end was cut by 7 bases, the J end by 1 base, with 8 bases between. The CDR3 is CASTAASYEQYF. The CDR3 DNA reads as TGTGCCAGCACAGCGGCGTCCTACGAGCAGTACTTC.

In this sample, this clonotype turned up many times. The V gene is TRBV7-2, the J gene TRBJ2-7; D is unclear. The CDR3 length is 12 residues. V shed 9 bases and J shed 0 bases, with 9 bases lying between them. Germline lookup yields CDR1 SGHTA and CDR2 FQGNSA. The CDR3 reads CASAGFSYEQYF. In nucleotides, the CDR3 is TGTGCCAGTGCAGGTTTCTCCTACGAGCAGTACTTC.

This clonotype was detected ten times or more. The chain uses TRBV28 and TRBJ2-3; maybe TRBD1 (6 bases). The CDR3 is 14 residues long. Germline V gives CDR1 MDHEN, CDR2 SYDVKM. Trimming left V 6 bases short and J 6 bases short, with 16 bases between. As DNA, the CDR3 is TGTGCCAGCAGCGACAACAGGGTTGTGGATACGCAGTATTTT. It translates to CASSDNRVVDTQYF.

As for this clonotype: A clone one base away is much larger, so this may be a read error. The V gene is TRBV19, the J gene TRBJ2-2, with 7 bases identical to TRBD1. This CDR3 contains 14 residues. Germline assignment: CDR1 LNHDA and CDR2 SQIVND (reference sequence). J lost 4 bases, V lost 9 bases, and 8 bases had no gene match. The CDR3 here is CASLQGTRTGELFF. CDR3 DNA: TGTGCCAGCCTACAGGGGACCCGCACCGGGGAGCTGTTTTTT.

This clonotype was recorded at least ten times. The CDR3 DNA reads TGTGCCAGCAGTTCAGGGGCACAGTACTTC. It codes for CASSSGAQYF. This chain joins TRBV28 and TRBJ2-7; D may be TRBD1 (6 bases). Trimming cost V 4 bases and J 10 bases, with 8 bases left between them. This CDR3 is built from 10 residues. Germline lookup yields CDR1 MDHEN and CDR2 SYDVKM.

The CDR3 region has the DNA TGTGCCAGCAGCCGTGACAGGGTGGGGACCTACGAGCAGTACTTC. Protein product: CASSRDRVGTYEQYF. The rearrangement links TRBV7-9 to TRBJ2-7, with 7 positions matching TRBD1. V shed 5 bases, J shed 2 bases, and the junction held 9 bases outside the gene matches. CDR3 length: 15 amino acids. Germline CDR1 reads SEHNR; CDR2 reads FQNEAQ (reference sequence).

The genes are TRBV12-3 or TRBV12-4 and TRBJ1-4, with D unclear. The CDR3 consists of 12 residues. Trimming pared 3 bases from V and 7 bases from J, leaving 6 bases between. Written as DNA, the CDR3 is TGTGCCAGCAGTTTTCTTAGTGAAAAACTGTTTTTT. Translating it yields CASSFLSEKLFF.

Only a few counts were recorded for this clonotype. J is TRBJ1-1 and V is TRBV20-1; TRBD1 agrees at 9 bases. Germline CDR1 reads DFQATT; CDR2 reads SNEGSKA (reference sequence). V shed 4 bases and J 2 bases; nucleotides not matched to a gene: 2. The CDR3 extends over 13 amino acids. The CDR3 DNA sequence: TGCAGTGCTAACAGGGGGCGCAACACTGAAGCTTTCTTT. Translation gives CSANRGRNTEAFF.

This clonotype occurred a few times. The chain joins TRBV3-1 to TRBJ2-5, with 9 nucleotides matching TRBD1. Germline values: CDR1 LGHDT, CDR2 YNNKEL (reference sequence). There are 15 residues in the CDR3. V lost 0 bases, J lost 5 bases, and 4 bases stayed unmatched. The DNA of the CDR3 is TGTGCCAGCAGCCAAGACGGTGACAGGGGGGAGACCCAGTACTTC. Amino acids: CASSQDGDRGETQYF.

This chain joins TRBV20-1 and TRBJ1-6, with D uncertain. The germline CDR1 and CDR2 sequences are DFQATT and SNEGSKA (reference sequence). The ends were cut back, 1 base at V and 10 bases at J, with 14 bases in the middle. CDR3 length equals 14 residues. CDR3 in DNA: TGCAGTGCTAGAGGGGCCAGCCCGAAGTCACCCCTCCACTTT. Translation: CSARGASPKSPLHF.

This clonotype was observed at least ten times. CDR3 nucleotide sequence: TGTGCCAGCAGCTTAGAACGGGTCATTGAGCAGTTCTTC. This codes for CASSLERVIEQFF. The gene calls are TRBV7-2 and TRBJ2-1; no definite D call. Looked up from germline, CDR1 is SGHTA and CDR2 is FQGNSA. Trimming shortened V by 1 base and J by 9 bases, and 10 bases separated the two germline ends. CDR3 length: 13 amino acids.

This clonotype was seen ten or more times. CDR3 DNA sequence: TGCGCCAGCAGCGACGGATTCGGGGGTCCAGATACGCAGTATTTT. This gives the protein CASSDGFGGPDTQYF. This chain joins TRBV5-1 and TRBJ2-3; D possibly corresponds to TRBD2 (6 bases). Trimming shortened V by 4 bases and J by 4 bases, and 16 bases separated the two germline ends. Germline assignment: CDR1 SGHRS and CDR2 YFSETQ. This CDR3 contains 15 residues.

This clonotype was seen at least ten times. This CDR3 is CASSLGDGLGEQYF. Written as DNA, the CDR3 is TGTGCCAGCAGTTTAGGAGACGGCCTCGGGGAGCAGTACTTC. V gene TRBV12-3 or TRBV12-4 combines with J gene TRBJ2-7; D not certain. The V end was cut by 1 base, the J end by 7 bases, with 14 bases between. The CDR3 consists of 14 residues.

There are many counts of this clonotype. The junction shows a germline mismatch at one end, possibly a read error. V is TRBV7-2 and J is TRBJ2-3; unclear D gene. The CDR3 has 14 amino acids. Germline V gene data show CDR1 as SGHTA and CDR2 as FQGNSA. CDR3 nucleotides: TGTGCCACCAGCTTTGGCGGAGCCGGAGATACGCAGTATTTT. Its translation is CATSFGGAGDTQYF.

The sample holds many counts of this clonotype. The V and J genes are TRBV11-3 and TRBJ2-7, with TRBD2 matching 7 bases. After removal of 3 bases from V and 3 bases from J, the junction contained 5 bases not matched to a gene. The germline V gene has CDR1 SGHNT and CDR2 YENEEA. CDR3 length equals 14 residues. The CDR3, as DNA: TGTGCCAGCAGCTTGACTAGCCGGAACTACGAGCAGTACTTC. It encodes CASSLTSRNYEQYF.